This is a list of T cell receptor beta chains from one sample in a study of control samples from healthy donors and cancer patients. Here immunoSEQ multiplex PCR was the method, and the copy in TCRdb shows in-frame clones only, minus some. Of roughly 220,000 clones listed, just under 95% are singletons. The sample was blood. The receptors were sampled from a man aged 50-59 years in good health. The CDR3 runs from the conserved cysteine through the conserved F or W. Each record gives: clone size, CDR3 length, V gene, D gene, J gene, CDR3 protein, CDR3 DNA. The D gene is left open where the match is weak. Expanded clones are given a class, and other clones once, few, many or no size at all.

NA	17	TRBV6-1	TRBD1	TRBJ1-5	CASSVTGRTVGNQPQHF	TGTGCCAGCAGTGTGACAGGGAGAACTGTGGGCAATCAGCCCCAGCATTTT
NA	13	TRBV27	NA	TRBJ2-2	CASSLWATGELFF	TGTGCCAGCAGTTTATGGGCCACCGGGGAGCTGTTTTTT
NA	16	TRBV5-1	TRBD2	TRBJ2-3	CASSPGLAGSTDTQYF	TGCGCCAGCAGCCCAGGACTAGCGGGCAGCACAGATACGCAGTATTTT
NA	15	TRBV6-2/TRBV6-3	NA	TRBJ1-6	CASSYSEPGRSPLHF	TGTGCCAGCAGTTACTCTGAACCGGGACGATCACCCCTCCACTTT
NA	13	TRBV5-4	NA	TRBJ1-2	CASSLNNLYGYTF	TGTGCCAGCAGCTTGAACAACCTCTATGGCTACACCTTC
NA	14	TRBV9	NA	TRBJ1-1	CASSVVGGSTEAFF	TGTGCCAGCAGCGTAGTGGGGGGGAGCACTGAAGCTTTCTTT
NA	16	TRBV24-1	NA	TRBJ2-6	CATSDARVAGANVLTF	TGTGCCACCAGTGATGCCAGGGTAGCTGGGGCCAACGTCCTGACTTTC
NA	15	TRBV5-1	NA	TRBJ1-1	CASSPILGVSTEAFF	TGCGCCAGCAGCCCGATACTAGGGGTTTCCACTGAAGCTTTCTTT
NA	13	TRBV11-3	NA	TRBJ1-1	CASSFTPNTEAFF	TGTGCCAGCAGCTTCACCCCGAACACTGAAGCTTTCTTT
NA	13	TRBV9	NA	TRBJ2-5	CASSVSGIETQYF	TGTGCCAGCAGCGTGTCCGGGATAGAGACCCAGTACTTC
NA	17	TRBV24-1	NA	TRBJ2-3	CATSDVFGRSSTDTQYF	TGTGCCACCAGTGATGTGTTTGGCAGATCTAGCACAGATACGCAGTATTTT
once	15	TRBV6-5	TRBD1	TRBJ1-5	CASRKGQYSNQPQHF	TGTGCCAGCAGAAAGGGACAGTATAGCAATCAGCCCCAGCATTTT